The clone carrying this TCR beta chain showed up many times. Its antigen is unknown. J was trimmed by 4 bases and V by 2 bases; bases with no gene match: 5. The CDR3 is 15 amino acids. Researchers took RNA transcripts and amplified TCR beta CDR3 regions from them. HTBI-primed first-round RT-PCR preceded second-round multiplex PCR. TCRdb re-derived calls from the multiplex PCR reads in MiXCR, one entry per CDR3 protein. The sample holds roughly 160,000 distinct CDR3 sequences, just under 40% seen once. Diagnosis used clinical symptoms, serum thyroxine, TRAb, thyroid ultrasound and orbital computed tomography. 10 ml of fresh blood yielded the PBMCs by density gradient. The data originate from a study of Graves' ophthalmopathy and Graves' hyperthyroidism. Study-wide findings and caveats: The model's prediction of ophthalmopathy progression had 65% to 71% sensitivity and around 72% specificity. In blood appeared most of the expanded thyroid clonotypes whose frequency exceeded 0.001.

The chain links TRBV12-3 or TRBV12-4 to TRBJ2-7, with TRBD1 identical over 10 bases. This sequence originates from a man aged 25-40 years with Graves' ophthalmopathy. The specimen was peripheral blood. CDR3 nucleotide sequence: TGTGCCAGCAGTTTATTCGGGGACAGGGGTTACGAGCAGTACTTC. Its translation: CASSLFGDRGYEQYF.